This T cell receptor beta chain was captured by sequencing in a study of OX40 agonist ivuxolimab in advanced cancers. Study overall: Every 2 weeks, ivuxolimab was infused into the patients intravenously at between 0.01 and 10 mg/kg.

V was cut by 0 bases and J by 3 bases, with 21 bases left in between. CDR3 length: 19 residues. Germline V lookup: CDR1 LGHNA, CDR2 YSLEER. The assay was immunoSEQ multiplex PCR, and TCRdb's table has in-frame clones only and misses some. The table includes approximately 49,000 clones, approximately 81% detected once. This clonotype was sampled from an adult with an advanced solid tumor such as melanoma, head and neck, liver or kidney cancer. The V call is TRBV4-3, the J call TRBJ2-1; D perhaps matches TRBD1 (5 bases). The sample consisted of CD4+ or CD8+ T cells sorted from blood, taken in a trial of the OX40 agonist ivuxolimab. The CDR3 sequence is CASSQDLSQALFLYNEQFF. The CDR3 coding sequence is TGCGCCAGCAGCCAAGACTTATCACAGGCGCTTTTCCTCTACAATGAGCAGTTCTTC.